This TCR beta chain comes out of a study of shared clonotypes between healthy human individuals. Whole-study context: Serving as donors were a couple of women and a few men, whose ages spanned 18 to 49. Study results and caveats: Though the depth was large, rarefaction showed that sorted-subset sequencing was incomplete.

This table comes from immunoSEQ multiplex PCR, and its TCRdb copy is limited to in-frame clones, with some not included. The sample carries 2 million to 2.5 million clones, around 93% recorded once. This clone appeared a few times. Its target is unknown. V lost 3 bases and J lost 2; bases outside the gene matches: 7. The CDR3 has 15 residues. Germline V gene data show CDR1 as SGHVS and CDR2 as FQNEAQ. The chain combines TRBV7-8 with TRBJ2-7, with 7 positions matching TRBD2. This TCR derives from a man aged 18 to 30 in good health. Some clones in this sample may be carry-over from other donors' samples. The sample was naive CD4+ T cells from PBMCs. As for subset: CD45RA+ positively selected. CDR3 amino acids: CASSLRSGTPYEQYF. The CDR3 DNA sequence: TGTGCCAGCAGCTTGCGAAGCGGGACCCCCTACGAGCAGTACTTC. The variable domain in full, with the rest retrieved from reference TRBV7-8 and TRBJ2-7, is GAGVSQSPRYKVAKRGQDVALRCDPISGHVSLFWYQQALGQGPEFLTYFQNEAQLDKSGLPSDRFFAERPEGSVSTLKIQRTQQEDSAVYLCASSLRSGTPYEQYFGPGTRLTVT.